These 20 T cell receptor beta chains were all obtained from the same sample, sequenced in a study of T cell changes during pregnancy in multiple sclerosis. Profiled with immunoSEQ multiplex PCR; TCRdb holds only in-frame clones, not every one. The sample includes about 77,000 clones, 85% to 95% of them seen just once. Sequences were derived from peripheral blood, sampled after pregnancy. Source of these receptors: a female donor in good health, enrolled as a control in a pregnancy study.

V is TRBV4-2 and J is TRBJ1-5; TRBD1 aligns across 7 bases. Germline loops: CDR1 LGHNA, CDR2 YNFKEQ. This CDR3 comprises 15 residues. The J segment lost 6 bases and the V segment lost 0 bases, leaving 5 bases of the junction unmatched. Written as DNA, the CDR3 is TGTGCCAGCAGCCAAGACCGACAGGGTTTTCAGCCCCAGCATTTT. Its translation is CASSQDRQGFQPQHF.

The chain recombines TRBV7-9 with TRBJ2-5; possible D gene TRBD1, 5 bases. Trimming removed 5 bases at V and 2 bases at J, with 18 bases between. Germline V CDR1 and CDR2: SEHNR, FQNEAQ (reference sequence). This CDR3 is 16 amino acids long. As DNA, the CDR3 is TGTGCCAGCAGCCTCGGACCGACAAGGGGTCAAGAGACCCAGTACTTC. Translated, it gives CASSLGPTRGQETQYF. The full variable domain, completed using reference TRBV7-9 and TRBJ2-5, is DTGVSQNPRHKITKRGQNVTFRCDPISEHNRLYWYRQTLGQGPEFLTYFQNEAQLEKSRLLSDRFSAERPKGSFSTLEIQRTEQGDSAMYLCASSLGPTRGQETQYFGPGTRLLVL.

The chain employs TRBV9 and TRBJ1-6; 7 bases line up with TRBD1. CDR3 length equals 17 residues. CDR1 is SGDLS, CDR2 YYNGEE, per germline. V lost 0 bases and J lost 6; bases outside the gene matches: 9. CDR3 coding DNA: TGTGCCAGCAGCGTAGAGCCGCGGGGACAGTTTAATTCACCCCTCCACTTT. It is translated as CASSVEPRGQFNSPLHF.

The V gene is TRBV5-4, the J gene TRBJ2-2; 15 bases line up with TRBD2. Germline CDR1 and CDR2: SGHNT and YYREEE (reference sequence). V trimming: 1 base; J trimming: 1 base; junction bases outside the gene matches: 5. This CDR3 region has 19 residues. CDR3 DNA sequence: TGTGCCAGCAGCTTGAGGACTAGCGGGGGGGCGGGGAACACCGGGGAGCTGTTTTTT. Translation gives CASSLRTSGGAGNTGELFF.

This rearrangement joins TRBV28 to TRBJ1-4, with a weak D call TRBD1 (6 bases). Per germline, CDR1 MDHEN and CDR2 SYDVKM. Deletions cut 3 bases from V and 0 bases from J, with 11 bases between. The CDR3 is 16 amino acids. CDR3 in amino acids: CASSLGGHATNEKLFF. In nucleotides, the CDR3 is TGTGCCAGCAGTTTGGGGGGGCATGCAACTAATGAAAAACTGTTTTTT.

This chain uses TRBV10-3 with TRBJ1-2, with D possibly TRBD1 on 6 matching bases. Germline lookup yields CDR1 ENHRY and CDR2 SYGVKD. There are 13 residues in the CDR3. Trimming took 6 bases from V and 10 from J, leaving 18 bases between them. The CDR3 nucleotides are TGTGCCATCAGCGGAACGGACAGCCCCCCCTACACCTTC. Translation: CAISGTDSPPYTF.

This chain connects TRBV18 to TRBJ1-1; TRBD1 matches 7 bases. From germline, CDR1 is KGHSH and CDR2 LQKENI. This CDR3 region has 16 residues. With 1 base clipped from V and 1 base from J, the junction kept 6 bases outside the gene matches. CDR3 coding DNA: TGTGCCAGCTCACCACAAGAGGGGGCCCGGAACACTGAAGCTTTCTTT. The encoded protein is CASSPQEGARNTEAFF. Filled out from reference TRBV18 and TRBJ1-1, the complete variable domain reads NAGVMQNPRHLVRRRGQEARLRCSPMKGHSHVYWYRQLPEEGLKFMVYLQKENIIDESGMPKERFSAEFPKEGPSILRIQQVVRGDSAAYFCASSPQEGARNTEAFFGQGTRLTVV.

This clone was observed once. Germline and junction disagree at one end, which may indicate a read error. The rearrangement links TRBV10-3 to TRBJ2-7, with D tentatively TRBD2 (6 bases). Germline loops: CDR1 ENHRY, CDR2 SYGVKD. The CDR3 extends over 16 amino acids. CDR3 region: CAISDPRLASSHEQYF. CDR3 coding DNA: TGTGCCATCAGCGACCCCCGCCTAGCGTCCTCCCACGAGCAGTACTTC.

The chain joins TRBV5-5 to TRBJ2-7, with D possibly matching TRBD1 (7 bases). CDR1 and CDR2 (germline): SGHKS, YYEKEE (reference sequence). This CDR3 is 15 amino acids long. Deletions cut 0 bases from V and 0 bases from J, with 10 bases between. CDR3 loop: CASSLGQGGSYEQYF. In DNA form, the CDR3 reads TGTGCCAGCAGCTTGGGGCAGGGGGGCTCCTACGAGCAGTACTTC.

The J gene is TRBJ1-2, the V gene TRBV5-1; D is possibly TRBD1 (5 bases). CDR3 length: 13 residues. Looked up from germline, CDR1 is SGHRS and CDR2 is YFSETQ. V was cut by 9 bases and J by 6 bases, with 18 bases left in between. The DNA for the CDR3 is TGCGCCACCCGGGGGGTGCCGGATGATGGCTACACCTTC. This gives the protein CATRGVPDDGYTF.

This chain connects TRBV10-1 to TRBJ2-7; D possibly corresponds to TRBD1 (6 bases). The V and J ends lost 4 bases and 2 bases respectively, with 12 bases between them. Germline V lookup: CDR1 WNHNN, CDR2 SYGVQD (reference sequence). The CDR3 has 14 residues. This CDR3 is CASSAVQGTYEQYF. CDR3 nucleotide sequence: TGCGCCAGCAGTGCGGTACAGGGTACCTACGAGCAGTACTTC.

The V gene is TRBV9, the J gene TRBJ2-3; D perhaps matches TRBD1 (7 bases). The CDR3 covers 16 residues. The V and J ends lost 0 bases and 2 bases respectively, with 13 bases between them. The germline gives CDR1 SGDLS, CDR2 YYNGEE. DNA of the CDR3: TGTGCCAGCAGCGTAGCAGGGGGGCAGCTCACAGATACGCAGTATTTT. It translates to CASSVAGGQLTDTQYF. Complete variable domain (other parts from reference TRBV9 and TRBJ2-3): DSGVTQTPKHLITATGQRVTLRCSPRSGDLSVYWYQQSLDQGLQFLIQYYNGEERAKGNILERFSAQQFPDLHSELNLSSLELGDSALYFCASSVAGGQLTDTQYFGPGTRLTVL.

This clone was seen a single time. V is TRBV5-4 and J is TRBJ1-2; D unresolved. Germline CDR1 and CDR2: SGHNT and YYREEE (reference sequence). With 0 bases removed from V and 8 bases from J, the gap between germline ends came to 8 bases. CDR3 length: 12 residues. The DNA of the CDR3 is TGTGCCAGCAGCTTGGTGACTAGGGGCTACACCTTC. This codes for CASSLVTRGYTF.

The CDR3 protein is CASSQQPSRRYSYEQYF. The CDR3 coding sequence is TGTGCCAGCAGCCAACAACCTAGTAGACGGTACTCCTACGAGCAGTACTTC. The rearrangement uses TRBV11-1 and TRBJ2-7, with D unresolved. The germline V gene encodes CDR1 SGHAT and CDR2 FQDESV (reference sequence). The CDR3 runs 17 residues. V shed 5 bases and J shed 0 bases, with 20 bases lying between them.

Here the CDR3 reads CASSLGLAEADEQYF. The CDR3 DNA follows: TGTGCCAGCAGCTTAGGGCTAGCGGAGGCGGACGAGCAGTACTTC. The J gene is TRBJ2-7, the V gene TRBV7-3, with 7 bases identical to TRBD2. Germline trimming cut 2 bases from V and 5 bases from J; bases unmatched to any gene: 9. The CDR3 has 15 residues. Looked up from germline, CDR1 is SGHTA and CDR2 is FQGTGA.

V and J are TRBV5-1 and TRBJ1-2, with 7 bases lining up with TRBD1. Looked up from germline, CDR1 is SGHRS and CDR2 is YFSETQ. V lost 0 bases to trimming and J lost 7 bases; unmatched junction nucleotides: 6. The CDR3 is 14 amino acids. The CDR3 sequence: CASSLETGFSGYTF. In DNA, the CDR3 is TGCGCCAGCAGCTTGGAGACAGGGTTCTCTGGCTACACCTTC.

The V and J genes are TRBV30 and TRBJ2-3; D is unresolved. Germline V gene lookup returns CDR1 GTSNPN and CDR2 SVGIG (reference sequence). V was trimmed by 3 bases and J by 0 bases, leaving 7 bases between them. The CDR3 spans 13 residues. The CDR3 sequence is CAWSGSSTDTQYF. The CDR3 nucleotides read TGTGCCTGGAGCGGTTCTAGCACAGATACGCAGTATTTT.

This clone was recorded once. This CDR3 reads CASSHWSGNTIYF. The CDR3 nucleotides read TGTGCCAGCAGCCACTGGTCCGGAAACACCATATATTTT. The chain combines TRBV7-8 with TRBJ1-3, with no clear D. In germline, CDR1 is SGHVS, CDR2 FQNEAQ. CDR3 length: 13 residues. With 5 bases removed from V and 4 bases from J, the gap between germline ends came to 9 bases.

The chain recombines TRBV15 with TRBJ2-7; 7 bases fit TRBD1. CDR3 length: 14 residues. Germline-derived CDR1 and CDR2 are LNHNV and YYDKDF (reference sequence). Trimming at V came to 4 bases and at J to 2 bases, leaving 5 bases not matched to a gene. CDR3 sequence reads: CATSIRQGPYEQYF. As DNA, the CDR3 is TGTGCCACCAGCATAAGACAGGGACCCTACGAGCAGTACTTC.

The chain carries TRBV19 and TRBJ2-7, with 9 nucleotides matching TRBD2. J lost 4 bases, V lost 4 bases, and 11 bases had no gene match. From germline, CDR1 is LNHDA and CDR2 SQIVND (reference sequence). The CDR3 is made up of 16 amino acids. The CDR3 region has the DNA TGTGCCAGTAGTAGGTCGGGACTAGCCGTTTTGTACGAGCAGTACTTC. This encodes CASSRSGLAVLYEQYF.